A selection of T cell receptor beta chains follows, all from one sample in a study of tumor-infiltrating lymphocytes in localized non-small cell lung cancer. Assay used: immunoSEQ multiplex PCR; TCRdb lists only in-frame clones, some missing. The sample contains about 15,000 clones, about four fifths of which appear only once. Sequencing was done on a sample of lung tumor tissue. The origin of the receptors is a human donor with non-small cell lung cancer. Each CDR3 is given with its conserved first and last residue. A D gene is named only where the DNA matches it firmly. Clone size, where shown, is once, few, many, or a class for clones that have expanded.

NA	17	TRBV5-4	NA	TRBJ1-1	CASSLPLNGAVNTEAFF	TGTGCCAGCAGCTTGCCGCTGAATGGGGCAGTCAACACTGAAGCTTTCTTT
NA	17	TRBV19	NA	TRBJ1-4	CASSIVWAGELNEKLFF	TGTGCCAGTAGTATAGTTTGGGCAGGGGAGCTTAATGAAAAACTGTTTTTT
NA	14	TRBV28	TRBD1	TRBJ1-2	CASSFAGGGYGYTF	TGTGCCAGCAGTTTCGCAGGGGGCGGCTATGGCTACACCTTC
few	12	TRBV25-1	NA	TRBJ1-1	CASSELLGKAFF	TGTGCCAGCAGTGAATTGCTTGGGAAAGCTTTCTTT
once	13	TRBV2	TRBD1	TRBJ1-4	CASSEGQGGKLFF	TGTGCCAGCAGTGAGGGACAGGGCGGAAAACTGTTTTTT
medium-sized	18	TRBV9	TRBD1	TRBJ2-2	CASSPRPGGPLNTGELFF	TGTGCCAGCAGCCCCCGTCCAGGGGGTCCATTAAACACCGGGGAGCTGTTTTTT
NA	15	TRBV30	NA	TRBJ1-4	CAWTKRGQSNEKLFF	TGTGCCTGGACTAAGCGGGGCCAAAGTAATGAAAAACTGTTTTTT
few	15	TRBV5-1	TRBD2	TRBJ2-7	CASSLLPSGSYEQYF	TGCGCCAGCAGCTTGCTCCCTAGCGGCTCCTACGAGCAGTACTTC
NA	16	TRBV7-2	NA	TRBJ1-1	CASSLGVDRRNVEAFF	TGTGCCAGCAGCTTAGGGGTCGACAGGAGAAATGTAGAAGCTTTCTTT
NA	17	TRBV2	NA	TRBJ1-5	CASSDPGGSMGNQPQHF	TGTGCCAGCAGTGATCCGGGGGGCTCCATGGGCAATCAGCCCCAGCATTTT
once	16	TRBV7-2	TRBD2	TRBJ2-7	CASSLAFGGLAWEQYF	TGTGCCAGCAGCTTAGCCTTTGGAGGACTAGCCTGGGAGCAGTACTTC
medium-sized	16	TRBV6-5	TRBD2	TRBJ2-1	CASSYSGLASYNEQFF	TGTGCCAGCAGTTATAGTGGACTAGCGTCCTACAATGAGCAGTTCTTC
NA	15	TRBV19	NA	TRBJ1-2	CASSIRQEKGYGYTF	TGTGCCAGTAGTATAAGGCAGGAGAAGGGCTATGGCTACACCTTC
once	15	TRBV4-1	TRBD2	TRBJ2-3	CASSQLAGPTDTQYF	TGCGCCAGCAGCCAATTAGCGGGACCCACAGATACGCAGTATTTT
NA	14	TRBV19	NA	TRBJ2-5	CASSKPGRGETQYF	TGTGCCAGTAGTAAACCGGGACGGGGAGAGACCCAGTACTTC
NA	19	TRBV7-7	TRBD2	TRBJ2-1	CASSLGLAGRPGIYNEQFF	TGTGCCAGCAGCTTAGGACTAGCGGGACGGCCGGGAATTTACAATGAGCAGTTCTTC
once	15	TRBV30	NA	TRBJ1-4	CAWSVGFSTNEKLFF	TGTGCCTGGAGTGTCGGATTTTCAACTAATGAAAAACTGTTTTTT
NA	14	TRBV6-1	NA	TRBJ2-7	CASKPGLNSYEQYF	TGTGCCAGCAAGCCGGGACTCAACTCCTACGAGCAGTACTTC
NA	17	TRBV5-6	NA	TRBJ2-2	CASSLAVSTANTGELFF	TGTGCCAGCAGCTTGGCCGTATCGACTGCGAACACCGGGGAGCTGTTTTTT
NA	11	TRBV10-3	NA	TRBJ1-2	CAISALRGYTF	TGTGCCATCAGTGCCCTCCGGGGCTACACCTTC
few	13	TRBV6-5	TRBD2	TRBJ2-7	CASTVAGGGEQYF	TGTGCCAGCACCGTAGCGGGAGGTGGCGAGCAGTACTTC
NA	16	TRBV4-2	NA	TRBJ1-3	CASSTQSGGSGNTIYF	TGTGCCAGCAGCACCCAATCGGGAGGCTCTGGAAACACCATATATTTT
NA	13	TRBV10-3	NA	TRBJ2-2	CAITQTLTGELFF	TGTGCCATCACTCAGACACTCACCGGGGAGCTGTTTTTT
NA	15	TRBV5-1	NA	TRBJ2-1	CASSPPGDSYNEQFF	TGCGCCAGCAGCCCCCCAGGGGATTCCTACAATGAGCAGTTCTTC
medium-sized	14	TRBV9	TRBD1	TRBJ1-4	CASSDRGNNEKLFF	TGTGCCAGCAGCGACAGGGGTAATAATGAAAAACTGTTTTTT
NA	16	TRBV7-8	TRBD2	TRBJ2-7	CASSLEGGRGQHEQYF	TGTGCCAGCAGCTTAGAGGGAGGGAGAGGTCAGCACGAGCAGTACTTC
NA	17	TRBV7-2	NA	TRBJ2-3	CASSSRPPGSFTDTQYF	TGTGCCAGCAGCTCTCGCCCCCCGGGGTCTTTCACAGATACGCAGTATTTT
NA	17	TRBV28	TRBD1	TRBJ1-5	CASSFQHRGPPDQPQHF	TGTGCCAGCAGTTTCCAACACAGGGGGCCCCCCGATCAGCCCCAGCATTTT
NA	13	TRBV7-9	NA	TRBJ2-7	CASSGGPRGEQYF	TGTGCCAGCAGCGGGGGCCCGCGTGGCGAGCAGTACTTC
once	15	TRBV21-1	NA	TRBJ2-7	CASSPPGATVYEQYF	TGTGCCAGCAGCCCCCCGGGGGCAACGGTCTACGAGCAGTACTTC
NA	15	TRBV2	TRBD1	TRBJ2-7	CASSRDRGRTHEQYF	TGTGCCAGCAGCCGGGACAGGGGGCGCACCCACGAGCAGTACTTC
NA	16	TRBV10-3	NA	TRBJ2-6	CASGTHLAPGANVLTF	TGTGCCAGCGGGACTCATCTCGCTCCTGGGGCCAACGTCCTGACTTTC
NA	14	TRBV19	NA	TRBJ1-1	CASSTGASGAEAFF	TGTGCCAGTAGTACGGGCGCATCGGGGGCTGAAGCTTTCTTT
NA	15	TRBV5-1	TRBD2	TRBJ2-1	CASSLEAGGFNEQFF	TGCGCCAGCAGCTTGGAGGCGGGGGGGTTCAATGAGCAGTTCTTC
NA	15	TRBV18	NA	TRBJ1-3	CASSPPSLSGNTIYF	TGTGCCAGCTCACCGCCGTCCCTCTCTGGAAACACCATATATTTT
NA	17	TRBV5-6	NA	TRBJ2-3	CASSLSWVGGGTDTQYF	TGTGCCAGCAGCTTGAGTTGGGTGGGAGGGGGAACAGATACGCAGTATTTT
NA	16	TRBV6-6	NA	TRBJ2-3	CASSRPSGRDTDTQYF	TGTGCCAGCAGTCGACCCAGTGGGCGGGACACAGATACGCAGTATTTT
NA	10	TRBV20-1	NA	TRBJ2-3	CSATIDTQYF	TGCAGTGCCACAATAGATACGCAGTATTTT
NA	17	TRBV6-4	NA	TRBJ1-1	CASIRVAYLAPNTEAFF	TGTGCCAGCATCCGAGTAGCTTACCTTGCCCCGAACACTGAAGCTTTCTTT
NA	12	TRBV27	TRBD1	TRBJ1-2	CASSLRGGGYTF	TGTGCCAGCAGTCTTCGAGGGGGCGGCTACACCTTC
few	16	TRBV5-1	NA	TRBJ2-1	CASSLDGSGWVNEQFF	TGCGCCAGCAGCTTGGACGGAAGCGGATGGGTGAATGAGCAGTTCTTC
medium-sized	13	TRBV10-3	TRBD1	TRBJ2-7	CAISGTGGYEQYF	TGTGCCATCAGCGGGACAGGGGGCTACGAGCAGTACTTC
NA	16	TRBV7-2	NA	TRBJ2-7	CASSPGGLASSYEQYF	TGTGCCAGCAGTCCCGGCGGTCTGGCGTCCTCCTACGAGCAGTACTTC
NA	13	TRBV29-1	NA	TRBJ2-7	CSVRGGGTYEQYF	TGCAGCGTACGAGGGGGGGGTACCTACGAGCAGTACTTC
NA	14	TRBV19	TRBD1	TRBJ1-2	CHQGGTGINYGYTF	TGTCACCAGGGCGGGACAGGTATAAACTATGGCTACACCTTC
NA	12	TRBV7-2	NA	TRBJ1-6	CASSLRTSPLHF	TGTGCCAGCAGTCTCAGGACCTCACCCCTCCACTTT
medium-sized	11	TRBV20-1	NA	TRBJ2-3	CSASSTDTQYF	TGCAGTGCTTCTAGCACAGATACGCAGTATTTT
once	14	TRBV4-1	NA	TRBJ1-1	CASSPPVGVVGAFF	TGCGCCAGCAGCCCCCCCGTTGGGGTTGTGGGGGCTTTCTTT
NA	14	TRBV19	NA	TRBJ2-1	CASRLRESYNEQFF	TGTGCCAGCAGACTCCGGGAGTCTTACAATGAGCAGTTCTTC
NA	15	TRBV7-2	NA	TRBJ2-1	CASSLNRDQNNEQFF	TGTGCCAGCAGTCTAAACCGGGACCAAAACAATGAGCAGTTCTTC
NA	16	TRBV5-5	TRBD1	TRBJ1-3	CASSTYGTGAGNTIYF	TGTGCCAGCAGCACTTACGGGACAGGGGCTGGAAACACCATATATTTT
NA	16	TRBV15	NA	TRBJ1-2	CATSRVPMGGGRGYTF	TGTGCCACCAGCAGAGTACCCATGGGGGGGGGCCGAGGCTACACCTTC
NA	15	TRBV19	NA	TRBJ1-5	CASSIEGQRGQPQHF	TGTGCCAGTAGTATAGAGGGCCAGAGGGGTCAGCCCCAGCATTTT
NA	14	TRBV2	NA	TRBJ1-4	CASRNRVGDEKLFF	TGTGCCAGCAGAAACAGGGTCGGGGATGAAAAACTGTTTTTT
NA	15	TRBV5-6	NA	TRBJ2-7	CASSLRTGLGYEQYF	TGTGCCAGCAGCTTACGGACCGGGTTAGGCTACGAGCAGTACTTC
NA	15	TRBV6-1	NA	TRBJ2-7	CASSEKGDPPYEQYF	TGTGCCAGCAGTGAAAAAGGGGACCCCCCCTACGAGCAGTACTTC